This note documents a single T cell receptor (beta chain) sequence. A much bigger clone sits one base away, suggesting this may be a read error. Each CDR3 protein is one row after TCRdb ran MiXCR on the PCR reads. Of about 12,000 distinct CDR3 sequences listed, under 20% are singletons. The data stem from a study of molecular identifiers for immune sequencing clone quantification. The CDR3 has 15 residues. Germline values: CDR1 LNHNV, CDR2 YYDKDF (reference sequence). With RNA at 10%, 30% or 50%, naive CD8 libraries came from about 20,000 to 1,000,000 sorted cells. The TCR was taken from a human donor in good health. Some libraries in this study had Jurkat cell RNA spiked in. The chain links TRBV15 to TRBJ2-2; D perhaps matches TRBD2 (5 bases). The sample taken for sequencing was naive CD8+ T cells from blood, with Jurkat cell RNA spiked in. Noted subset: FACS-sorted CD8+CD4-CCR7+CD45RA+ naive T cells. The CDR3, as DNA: TGTGCCACCAGCAGTCCGAGCGCAGACACCGGGGAGCCGTTTTTT. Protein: CATSSPSADTGEPFF.